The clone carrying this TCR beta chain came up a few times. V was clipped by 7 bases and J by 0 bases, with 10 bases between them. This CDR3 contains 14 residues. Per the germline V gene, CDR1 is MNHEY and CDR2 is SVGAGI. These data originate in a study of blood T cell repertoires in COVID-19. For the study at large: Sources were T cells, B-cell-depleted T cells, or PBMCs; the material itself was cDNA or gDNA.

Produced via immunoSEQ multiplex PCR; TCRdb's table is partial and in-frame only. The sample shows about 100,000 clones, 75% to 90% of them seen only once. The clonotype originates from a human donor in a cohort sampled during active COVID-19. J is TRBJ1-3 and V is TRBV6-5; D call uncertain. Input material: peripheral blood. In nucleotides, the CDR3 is TGTGCCAGCAAATACCAACACTCTGGAAACACCATATATTTT. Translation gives CASKYQHSGNTIYF.